This T cell receptor (beta chain) was sequenced during a study of identifying expanded T cells in peripheral blood. General observations from the study: Across healthy donors, higher total template counts meant significantly greater approximately two-week count variance.

No infections or other immune events were documented during collection. Trimming shortened V by 2 bases and J by 1 base, and 9 bases separated the two germline ends. CDR1 SNHLY and CDR2 FYNNEI come from the germline V gene. The CDR3 is 14 amino acids. About this clone itself: The antigen remains undetermined.

Libraries were prepared by immunoSEQ multiplex PCR; TCRdb keeps only in-frame clonotypes and omits some of them. The table has roughly 100,000 clones, about 87% seen once. The origin of this receptor is a person aged 18-70 years in good health. Sequencing was done on a sample of blood. The V gene is TRBV2, the J gene TRBJ2-7; D not certain. Here the CDR3 reads CASSETTFSYEQYF. The CDR3 bases are TGTGCCAGCAGTGAAACGACATTTTCCTACGAGCAGTACTTC.